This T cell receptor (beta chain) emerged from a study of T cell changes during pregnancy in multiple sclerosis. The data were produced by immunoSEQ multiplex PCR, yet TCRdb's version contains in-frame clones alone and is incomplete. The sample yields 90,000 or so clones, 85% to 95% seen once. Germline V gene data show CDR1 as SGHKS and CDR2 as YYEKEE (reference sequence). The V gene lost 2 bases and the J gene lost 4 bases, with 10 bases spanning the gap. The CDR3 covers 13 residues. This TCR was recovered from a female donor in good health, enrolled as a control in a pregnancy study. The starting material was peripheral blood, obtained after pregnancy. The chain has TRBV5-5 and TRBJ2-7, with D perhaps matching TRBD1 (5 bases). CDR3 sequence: CASSFPDTYEQYF. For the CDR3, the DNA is TGTGCCAGCAGCTTCCCGGACACATACGAGCAGTACTTC.